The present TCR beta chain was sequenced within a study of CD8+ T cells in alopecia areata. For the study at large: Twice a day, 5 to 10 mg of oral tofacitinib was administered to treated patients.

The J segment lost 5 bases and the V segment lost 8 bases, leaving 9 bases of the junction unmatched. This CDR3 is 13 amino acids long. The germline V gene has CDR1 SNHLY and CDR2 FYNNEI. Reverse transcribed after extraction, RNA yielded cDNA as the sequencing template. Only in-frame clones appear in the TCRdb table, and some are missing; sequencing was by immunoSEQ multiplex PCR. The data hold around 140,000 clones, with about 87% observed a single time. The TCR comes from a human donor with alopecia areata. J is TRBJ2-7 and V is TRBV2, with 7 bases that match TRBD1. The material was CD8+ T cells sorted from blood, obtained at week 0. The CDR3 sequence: CASETGYGDEQYF. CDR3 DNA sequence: TGTGCCAGCGAGACAGGGTACGGGGACGAGCAGTACTTC.